This is a list of T cell receptor beta chains from one sample in a study of cytomegalovirus exposure and HLA in healthy donors. Libraries were prepared by immunoSEQ multiplex PCR; TCRdb keeps only in-frame clonotypes and omits some of them. The table includes about 140,000 clones, 65% to 80% detected once. The source material was PBMCs. The source of these receptors is a young woman in good health and CMV-seronegative. Both conserved end residues are part of each CDR3. The D gene is left open where the match is weak. Size is omitted from some rows. Given values are once, few, many or a class for expanded clones.

clone_size	d_call	v_call	j_call	cdr3_nt	cdr3_aa
NA	TRBD1	TRBV6-1	TRBJ1-5	TGTGCCAGCAGCGGGGACAGGGAGGGGAATCAGCCCCAGCATTTT	CASSGDREGNQPQHF
once	TRBD1	TRBV19	TRBJ1-5	TGTGCCAGTACGACAGGGGGCGTGCAGCCCCAGCATTTT	CASTTGGVQPQHF
NA	TRBD1	TRBV6-5	TRBJ1-2	TGTGCCAGCAGTTACTCGGAGACAGGGGGTGGCTACACCTTC	CASSYSETGGGYTF
NA	NA	TRBV14	TRBJ2-5	TGTGCCAGCAGCCAAGTCGGGGAGACCCAGTACTTC	CASSQVGETQYF
NA	NA	TRBV4-2	TRBJ2-3	TGTGCCAGCAGCCAATTAGGGACTGCCCTGAGCACAGATACGCAGTATTTT	CASSQLGTALSTDTQYF
NA	NA	TRBV7-2	TRBJ1-5	TGTGCCAGCAGCCCACACAGGACGGGTAACAATCAGCCCCAGCATTTT	CASSPHRTGNNQPQHF
few	NA	TRBV9	TRBJ2-1	TGTGCCAGCAGCGTCAACCAACCGGACAATGAGCAGTTCTTC	CASSVNQPDNEQFF
few	NA	TRBV7-9	TRBJ2-1	TGTGCCAGCAGCTTACATCCTTTGGGGGGAGTAGGTGAGCAGTTCTTC	CASSLHPLGGVGEQFF
once	NA	TRBV7-2	TRBJ2-5	TGTGCCAGCAGCTTAGCGATGGCCGTAGAGACCCAGTACTTC	CASSLAMAVETQYF
NA	NA	TRBV30	TRBJ2-3	TGTGCCTGGAGTACCACATACACAGATACGCAGTATTTT	CAWSTTYTDTQYF
NA	NA	TRBV13	TRBJ2-1	TGTGCCAGCAGCTTAAACTTACTTGCCTACAATGAGCAGTTCTTC	CASSLNLLAYNEQFF
NA	NA	TRBV19	TRBJ1-5	TGTGCCAGTAGCCCCTTGCAGGGCAATCAGCCCCAGCATTTT	CASSPLQGNQPQHF
NA	TRBD1	TRBV28	TRBJ1-5	TGTGCCAGCAGTAGAGGGGGCCACGGTCAGCCCCAGCATTTT	CASSRGGHGQPQHF
NA	NA	TRBV7-9	TRBJ2-7	TGTGCCAGCAGCTTAGATTGGACACCATCCTACGAGCAGTACTTC	CASSLDWTPSYEQYF
NA	NA	TRBV5-1	TRBJ2-2	TGCGCCAGCAATACTGAACCCCAGAACACCGGGGAGCTGTTTTTT	CASNTEPQNTGELFF
NA	NA	TRBV28	TRBJ1-4	TGTGCCAGCGGCAGGGTCGGTGAAAAACTGTTTTTT	CASGRVGEKLFF
NA	NA	TRBV6-1	TRBJ2-3	TGTGCCAGCAGTGAATCGAGGGATACGCAGTATTTT	CASSESRDTQYF
few	TRBD2	TRBV5-1	TRBJ2-3	TGCGCCAGCAGCCTGAGTGCGGGGGGAGATACGCAGTATTTT	CASSLSAGGDTQYF
few	NA	TRBV7-3	TRBJ2-3	TGTGCCAGCAGCTTAGTGGGAGTCTTACCTACAGATACGCAGTATTTT	CASSLVGVLPTDTQYF
few	TRBD2	TRBV2	TRBJ2-1	TGTGCCAGCAGTGAACAAGCTAGCGGGGGGAATGAGCAGTTCTTC	CASSEQASGGNEQFF
NA	TRBD1	TRBV18	TRBJ1-3	TGTGCCAGCTCACCTACAGGGGGTCCTAGAAACACCATATATTTT	CASSPTGGPRNTIYF
once	NA	TRBV5-8	TRBJ1-2	TGTGCCAGGGCCAACAGGAGTTACTATGGCTACACCTTC	CARANRSYYGYTF
NA	NA	TRBV7-2	TRBJ1-6	TGTGCCAGCAGCTTGGGGGGAGGTTCACCCCTCCACTTT	CASSLGGGSPLHF
NA	NA	TRBV29-1	TRBJ2-3	TGCAGCTGGTCTCCAGCGGACCACACAGATACGCAGTATTTT	CSWSPADHTDTQYF
few	TRBD2	TRBV29-1	TRBJ2-3	TGCAGCGTGTGGGGGGCTAGCGGGGTTACGCAGTATTTT	CSVWGASGVTQYF
NA	TRBD1	TRBV6-9	TRBJ1-2	TGTGCCAGCAGTTTACCCGGAGGGCAGGGGGCGGGGAAGGAGGCGGGATACACCTTC	CASSLPGGQGAGKEAGYTF
NA	TRBD2	TRBV28	TRBJ2-1	TGTGCCAGCAGCATTAGCGGGCCCGAGCAGTTCTTC	CASSISGPEQFF
NA	NA	TRBV7-8	TRBJ2-1	TGTGCCAGCAGCTTGAAACAGGGTAAAAATGAGCAGTTCTTC	CASSLKQGKNEQFF
NA	TRBD1	TRBV6-5	TRBJ1-6	TGTGCCAGCACGCGGGACAGTACCTATTCACCCCTCCACTTT	CASTRDSTYSPLHF
few	TRBD2	TRBV5-6	TRBJ2-7	TGTGCCAGCAGCTTGGGCATAGCGGGAGTGTACGAGCAGTACTTC	CASSLGIAGVYEQYF
NA	NA	TRBV30	TRBJ1-6	TGTGCCTGGAGTCCCGGGGTATCTTCACCCCTCCACTTT	CAWSPGVSSPLHF
few	NA	TRBV7-9	TRBJ2-1	TGTGCCAGCAGCCCTCCCTCCGGGGGTAGCAGGTACAATGAGCAGTTCTTC	CASSPPSGGSRYNEQFF
NA	NA	TRBV7-9	TRBJ1-4	TGTGCCAGCAGCCAAGCGGAGGAAAAACTGTTTTTT	CASSQAEEKLFF
few	TRBD2	TRBV4-2	TRBJ2-5	TGTGCCAGCAGCCAAGATGATCCCGGGGGGGAGGTCGGGACCCAGTACTTC	CASSQDDPGGEVGTQYF
NA	NA	TRBV7-8	TRBJ2-6	TGTGCCAGCAGCTTAGTAGCCCGCACTGGGGCCAACGTCCTGACTTTC	CASSLVARTGANVLTF
once	TRBD1	TRBV27	TRBJ2-7	TGTGCCAGCAGTAGGGACAGGGTCGCCCACTACGAGCAGTACTTC	CASSRDRVAHYEQYF
NA	NA	TRBV30	TRBJ1-5	TGTGCCTGGAGTGTAGCGGTAGGTCAGCCCCAGCATTTT	CAWSVAVGQPQHF
NA	NA	TRBV5-1	TRBJ2-5	TGCGCCAGCAGCGGAGAAGGGACCCAGTACTTC	CASSGEGTQYF
few	TRBD2	TRBV28	TRBJ2-1	TGTGCCAGCAGTTCGGGACTAGCGGGGGGGGCGAAGCAGTTCTTC	CASSSGLAGGAKQFF
NA	TRBD2	TRBV29-1	TRBJ2-3	TGCAGCACCCTGACTAGCGGACCCACAGATACGCAGTATTTT	CSTLTSGPTDTQYF
NA	TRBD1	TRBV29-1	TRBJ2-7	TGCAGCGTCTCCAGGGCAGGGGGAAACTACGAGCAGTACTTC	CSVSRAGGNYEQYF
NA	NA	TRBV18	TRBJ2-7	TGTGCCAGCTCACTTGACCTCGGAGGGGGCGCGGGTGAGCAGTACTTC	CASSLDLGGGAGEQYF